These T cell receptor beta chains were read from a single sample in a study of blood T cell repertoires in COVID-19. The assay was immunoSEQ multiplex PCR, and TCRdb's table has in-frame clones only and misses some. The sample has 100,000 to 120,000 clones, 75% to 90% seen once. The sequenced material came from peripheral blood. Receptor source: a human donor in a cohort sampled during active COVID-19. The CDR3 runs from the conserved cysteine through the conserved F or W. The D gene is left open where the match is weak. Clone size is stated in some rows and not others, as once, few, many or a class when expanded.

J gene: TRBJ2-7; D gene: NA; V gene: TRBV7-8; clone size: NA; CDR3 DNA: TGTGCCAGCAGCTTAGTCGGTACCTACGAGCAGTACTTC; CDR3 protein: CASSLVGTYEQYF
J gene: TRBJ1-5; D gene: NA; V gene: TRBV15; clone size: NA; CDR3 DNA: TGTGCCACCAGCAGAGACCCGGGTGTGAGTCAGCCCCAGCATTTT; CDR3 protein: CATSRDPGVSQPQHF
J gene: TRBJ1-3; D gene: NA; V gene: TRBV7-2; clone size: NA; CDR3 DNA: TGTGCCAGCAGCTCCACGGACACTCCTGGAAACACCATATATTTT; CDR3 protein: CASSSTDTPGNTIYF
J gene: TRBJ1-1; D gene: NA; V gene: TRBV12-3/TRBV12-4; clone size: NA; CDR3 DNA: TGTGCCAGCCAAAACCCAGTGAACACTGAAGCTTTCTTT; CDR3 protein: CASQNPVNTEAFF
J gene: TRBJ1-5; D gene: TRBD1; V gene: TRBV27; clone size: few; CDR3 DNA: TGTGCCAGCAGTTTTAGGAAGGGGCAGGGGGACGTTCAGCCCCAGCATTTT; CDR3 protein: CASSFRKGQGDVQPQHF
J gene: TRBJ2-3; D gene: TRBD2; V gene: TRBV19; clone size: NA; CDR3 DNA: TGTGCCAGTAGTAATGAGCGGGGGAGCACAGATACGCAGTATTTT; CDR3 protein: CASSNERGSTDTQYF
J gene: TRBJ2-3; D gene: TRBD1; V gene: TRBV4-3; clone size: NA; CDR3 DNA: TGCGCCAGCAGCCAAGAATGGGGACAGGCGCCAGATACGCAGTATTTT; CDR3 protein: CASSQEWGQAPDTQYF
J gene: TRBJ2-7; D gene: TRBD2; V gene: TRBV5-1; clone size: NA; CDR3 DNA: TGCGCCAGCAGCCCCGCGCCGGGGAGCGGGGGGTTTGCCTACGAGCAGTACTTC; CDR3 protein: CASSPAPGSGGFAYEQYF
J gene: TRBJ2-1; D gene: TRBD2; V gene: TRBV4-3; clone size: NA; CDR3 DNA: TGCGCCAGCAGTCTCGGGGGGGGCGCTAGGAATGAGCAGTTCTTC; CDR3 protein: CASSLGGGARNEQFF
J gene: TRBJ2-1; D gene: TRBD2; V gene: TRBV10-3; clone size: NA; CDR3 DNA: TGTGCCATCAGTGAGGGGCTAGCGGGGTCCAGGCATCGGGATGAGCAGTTCTTC; CDR3 protein: CAISEGLAGSRHRDEQFF
J gene: TRBJ2-2; D gene: NA; V gene: TRBV5-1; clone size: NA; CDR3 DNA: TGCGCCAGCAGGCGAGAACAGGGATACACCGGGGAGCTGTTTTTT; CDR3 protein: CASRREQGYTGELFF
J gene: TRBJ2-2; D gene: NA; V gene: TRBV2; clone size: NA; CDR3 DNA: TGTGCCAGCAGTGACCGCAGATCTACCGGGGAGCTGTTTTTT; CDR3 protein: CASSDRRSTGELFF
J gene: TRBJ2-4; D gene: TRBD2; V gene: TRBV6-5; clone size: NA; CDR3 DNA: TGTGCCAGCACCAGAGCGGGGGGGGAAAACATTCAGTACTTC; CDR3 protein: CASTRAGGENIQYF
J gene: TRBJ2-1; D gene: NA; V gene: TRBV5-1; clone size: NA; CDR3 DNA: TGCGCCAGCAGCTGGGCCCCCACTAGCTTTTCCTACAATGAGCAGTTCTTC; CDR3 protein: CASSWAPTSFSYNEQFF
J gene: TRBJ2-1; D gene: NA; V gene: TRBV7-2; clone size: NA; CDR3 DNA: TGTGCCAGCAGCTTAGCTCGCGGGACCTACAATGAGCAGTTCTTC; CDR3 protein: CASSLARGTYNEQFF
J gene: TRBJ2-7; D gene: TRBD2; V gene: TRBV4-2; clone size: NA; CDR3 DNA: TGTGCCAGCAGCCAAGATGGGAGGGGCGAGCAGTACTTC; CDR3 protein: CASSQDGRGEQYF
J gene: TRBJ2-1; D gene: TRBD2; V gene: TRBV11-3; clone size: NA; CDR3 DNA: TGTGCCAGCAGCTCCTTAGGACTAGCGGGGGACAATGAGCAGTTCTTC; CDR3 protein: CASSSLGLAGDNEQFF
J gene: TRBJ2-1; D gene: TRBD2; V gene: TRBV29-1; clone size: NA; CDR3 DNA: TGCAGCGTCTCAAGACTAGCGGGGGCGCTGAACAATGAGCAGTTCTTC; CDR3 protein: CSVSRLAGALNNEQFF
J gene: TRBJ1-2; D gene: NA; V gene: TRBV28; clone size: NA; CDR3 DNA: TGTGCCAGCAGTTTAAATTCAATTAACTATGGCTACACCTTC; CDR3 protein: CASSLNSINYGYTF
J gene: TRBJ2-3; D gene: TRBD1; V gene: TRBV7-2; clone size: NA; CDR3 DNA: TGTGCCAGCAGCTTAGTAAGGCCGGGACAGGGGATGGATACGCAGTATTTT; CDR3 protein: CASSLVRPGQGMDTQYF
J gene: TRBJ2-5; D gene: TRBD1; V gene: TRBV6-2/TRBV6-3; clone size: NA; CDR3 DNA: TGTGCCAGCAGTACCGGGACAGGTACGGGGTGGCAAGAGACCCAGTACTTC; CDR3 protein: CASSTGTGTGWQETQYF
J gene: TRBJ2-3; D gene: NA; V gene: TRBV10-3; clone size: NA; CDR3 DNA: TGTGCCACCAGCTGGGGTGGAGGAGATACGCAGTATTTT; CDR3 protein: CATSWGGGDTQYF
J gene: TRBJ1-1; D gene: NA; V gene: TRBV11-3; clone size: NA; CDR3 DNA: TGTGCCAGCAGCTCCCGGCAGGGCACTGAAGCTTTCTTT; CDR3 protein: CASSSRQGTEAFF
J gene: TRBJ1-2; D gene: NA; V gene: TRBV6-6; clone size: NA; CDR3 DNA: TGTGCCAGCAGTCCTCCAGGGCTTTATGGCTACACCTTC; CDR3 protein: CASSPPGLYGYTF
J gene: TRBJ1-5; D gene: NA; V gene: TRBV6-5; clone size: NA; CDR3 DNA: TGTGCCAGCAGGGCGGGACTGAATAGCAATCAGCCCCAGCATTTT; CDR3 protein: CASRAGLNSNQPQHF
J gene: TRBJ2-1; D gene: TRBD2; V gene: TRBV6-5; clone size: NA; CDR3 DNA: TGTGCCACCCTCCGTCCGGGAGGAAATGAGCAGTTCTTC; CDR3 protein: CATLRPGGNEQFF
J gene: TRBJ2-5; D gene: NA; V gene: TRBV3-1/TRBV3-2; clone size: NA; CDR3 DNA: TGTGCCAGCAACCCCCTCGGTGAGACCCAGTACTTC; CDR3 protein: CASNPLGETQYF
J gene: TRBJ2-5; D gene: TRBD1; V gene: TRBV19; clone size: NA; CDR3 DNA: TGTGCCAGTAGTACCGGGACAGCCGGCCAAGAGACCCAGTACTTC; CDR3 protein: CASSTGTAGQETQYF
J gene: TRBJ2-5; D gene: TRBD1; V gene: TRBV27; clone size: NA; CDR3 DNA: TGTGCCAGCAGTTTACCGGGACAGGGGGAGACCCAGTACTTC; CDR3 protein: CASSLPGQGETQYF
J gene: TRBJ2-7; D gene: TRBD1; V gene: TRBV7-2; clone size: once; CDR3 DNA: TGTGCCAGCAGCTACGAAGGACAGGCCTACGAGCAGTACTTC; CDR3 protein: CASSYEGQAYEQYF
J gene: TRBJ1-1; D gene: NA; V gene: TRBV29-1; clone size: NA; CDR3 DNA: TGCAGCGCGGACCGGGTGAACACTGAAGCTTTCTTT; CDR3 protein: CSADRVNTEAFF
J gene: TRBJ2-6; D gene: NA; V gene: TRBV5-4; clone size: NA; CDR3 DNA: TGTGCCAGCAGCCCTCCGAGGGGGGGGACCTTCTCTGGGGCCAACGTCCTGACTTTC; CDR3 protein: CASSPPRGGTFSGANVLTF
J gene: TRBJ2-3; D gene: TRBD2; V gene: TRBV4-2; clone size: NA; CDR3 DNA: TGTGCCAGCAGCCAAATAGCGGGGTCTAGCACAGATACGCAGTATTTT; CDR3 protein: CASSQIAGSSTDTQYF
J gene: TRBJ2-7; D gene: NA; V gene: TRBV14; clone size: NA; CDR3 DNA: TGTGCCAGCAGCCAAGTCGGATACCAGGGTTCAGAGCAGTACTTC; CDR3 protein: CASSQVGYQGSEQYF
J gene: TRBJ2-7; D gene: TRBD2; V gene: TRBV5-5; clone size: NA; CDR3 DNA: TGTGCCAGCAGCCCCGCCGCGGGGGGGTGGGAGCAGTACTTC; CDR3 protein: CASSPAAGGWEQYF
J gene: TRBJ1-5; D gene: NA; V gene: TRBV7-9; clone size: NA; CDR3 DNA: TGTGCCAGCAGCTTAGCCTCGGGGTGGGGCAATCAGCCCCAGCATTTT; CDR3 protein: CASSLASGWGNQPQHF
J gene: TRBJ2-5; D gene: TRBD1; V gene: TRBV25-1; clone size: NA; CDR3 DNA: TGTGCCAGCAGTGAACACAGGGGTCGAGAGACCCAGTACTTC; CDR3 protein: CASSEHRGRETQYF
J gene: TRBJ1-1; D gene: NA; V gene: TRBV19; clone size: NA; CDR3 DNA: TGTGCCAGTAGTGGGGGCAGGTCTGAAGCTTTCTTT; CDR3 protein: CASSGGRSEAFF
J gene: TRBJ1-4; D gene: TRBD1; V gene: TRBV4-3; clone size: NA; CDR3 DNA: TGCGCCAGCAGCCAATCGACAGGGAGAAGGGAAAAACTGTTTTTT; CDR3 protein: CASSQSTGRREKLFF
J gene: TRBJ2-5; D gene: NA; V gene: TRBV7-9; clone size: once; CDR3 DNA: TGTGCCAGCAGCGCAGACAAAGAGACCCAGTACTTC; CDR3 protein: CASSADKETQYF
J gene: TRBJ2-7; D gene: NA; V gene: TRBV27; clone size: NA; CDR3 DNA: TGTGCCAGCAGCTGGACAGTAAACTACGAGCAGTACTTC; CDR3 protein: CASSWTVNYEQYF
J gene: TRBJ2-1; D gene: TRBD1; V gene: TRBV11-2; clone size: NA; CDR3 DNA: TGTGCCAGCAGCTTAAGGGACAGTTACTACAATGAGCAGTTCTTC; CDR3 protein: CASSLRDSYYNEQFF
J gene: TRBJ1-6; D gene: TRBD1; V gene: TRBV27; clone size: once; CDR3 DNA: TGTGCCAGCAGCCTAGAGACAGGGAATTCACCCCTCCACTTT; CDR3 protein: CASSLETGNSPLHF
J gene: TRBJ1-6; D gene: TRBD1; V gene: TRBV6-5; clone size: NA; CDR3 DNA: TGTGCCAGCAGTTACCGTCACCAGGGGGGTGGTTCACCCCTCCACTTT; CDR3 protein: CASSYRHQGGGSPLHF
J gene: TRBJ2-6; D gene: NA; V gene: TRBV19; clone size: NA; CDR3 DNA: TGTGCCAGTAGTCTCCGCGTGGGGGCCAACGTCCTGACTTTC; CDR3 protein: CASSLRVGANVLTF
J gene: TRBJ2-7; D gene: TRBD1; V gene: TRBV30; clone size: NA; CDR3 DNA: TGTGCCTGGAGCGCGATCCGACAGGGTGGCTACGAGCAGTACTTC; CDR3 protein: CAWSAIRQGGYEQYF
J gene: TRBJ2-2; D gene: NA; V gene: TRBV9; clone size: NA; CDR3 DNA: TGTGCCAGCAGCGGGGGGGGGCGTGATGCCGGGGAGCTGTTTTTT; CDR3 protein: CASSGGGRDAGELFF
J gene: TRBJ2-7; D gene: TRBD2; V gene: TRBV6-2/TRBV6-3; clone size: NA; CDR3 DNA: TGTGCCAGCAGTTACTCCCAGGCTAGCGGGGAATGGTACGAGCAGTACTTC; CDR3 protein: CASSYSQASGEWYEQYF
J gene: TRBJ2-3; D gene: TRBD2; V gene: TRBV29-1; clone size: NA; CDR3 DNA: TGCAGCGTTGAAAGGGAGGGGTCAGATACGCAGTATTTT; CDR3 protein: CSVEREGSDTQYF
J gene: TRBJ1-4; D gene: TRBD1; V gene: TRBV18; clone size: NA; CDR3 DNA: TGTGCCAGCTCGTCGAACAGGGGGCTGAATGAAAAACTGTTTTTT; CDR3 protein: CASSSNRGLNEKLFF
J gene: TRBJ1-3; D gene: TRBD1; V gene: TRBV5-4; clone size: NA; CDR3 DNA: TGTGCCAGCAGCTCCAGGGGGACAGGGGCTGGAAACACCATATATTTT; CDR3 protein: CASSSRGTGAGNTIYF
J gene: TRBJ2-1; D gene: TRBD2; V gene: TRBV11-2; clone size: NA; CDR3 DNA: TGTGCCAGCAGCTTAGTCGGCGGGGGGGGCTACAATGAGCAGTTCTTC; CDR3 protein: CASSLVGGGGYNEQFF
J gene: TRBJ1-4; D gene: TRBD1; V gene: TRBV6-5; clone size: NA; CDR3 DNA: TGTGCCAGCAGTTACTCGAGGCCAGGGGGAAATGAAAAACTGTTTTTT; CDR3 protein: CASSYSRPGGNEKLFF
J gene: TRBJ1-1; D gene: NA; V gene: TRBV2; clone size: few; CDR3 DNA: TGTGCCAGCAGTTACCTAGGCCCTGAGAACACTGAAGCTTTCTTT; CDR3 protein: CASSYLGPENTEAFF